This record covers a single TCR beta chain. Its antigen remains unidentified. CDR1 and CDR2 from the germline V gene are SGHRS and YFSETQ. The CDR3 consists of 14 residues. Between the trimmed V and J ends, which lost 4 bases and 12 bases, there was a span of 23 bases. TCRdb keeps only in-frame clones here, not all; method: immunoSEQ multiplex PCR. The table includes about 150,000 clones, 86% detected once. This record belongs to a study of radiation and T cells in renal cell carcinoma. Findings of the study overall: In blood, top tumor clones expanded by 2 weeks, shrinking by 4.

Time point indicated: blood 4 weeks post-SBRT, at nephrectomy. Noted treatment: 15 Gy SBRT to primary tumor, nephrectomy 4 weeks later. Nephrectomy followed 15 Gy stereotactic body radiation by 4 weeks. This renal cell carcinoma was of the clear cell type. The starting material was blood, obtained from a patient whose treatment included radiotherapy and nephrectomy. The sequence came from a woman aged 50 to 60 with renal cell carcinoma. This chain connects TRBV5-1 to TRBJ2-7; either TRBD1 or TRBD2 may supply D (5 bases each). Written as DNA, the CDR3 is TGCGCCAGCAGCCTGGGTGGGGGAACCAGTTCGGCGTACTTC. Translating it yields CASSLGGGTSSAYF.